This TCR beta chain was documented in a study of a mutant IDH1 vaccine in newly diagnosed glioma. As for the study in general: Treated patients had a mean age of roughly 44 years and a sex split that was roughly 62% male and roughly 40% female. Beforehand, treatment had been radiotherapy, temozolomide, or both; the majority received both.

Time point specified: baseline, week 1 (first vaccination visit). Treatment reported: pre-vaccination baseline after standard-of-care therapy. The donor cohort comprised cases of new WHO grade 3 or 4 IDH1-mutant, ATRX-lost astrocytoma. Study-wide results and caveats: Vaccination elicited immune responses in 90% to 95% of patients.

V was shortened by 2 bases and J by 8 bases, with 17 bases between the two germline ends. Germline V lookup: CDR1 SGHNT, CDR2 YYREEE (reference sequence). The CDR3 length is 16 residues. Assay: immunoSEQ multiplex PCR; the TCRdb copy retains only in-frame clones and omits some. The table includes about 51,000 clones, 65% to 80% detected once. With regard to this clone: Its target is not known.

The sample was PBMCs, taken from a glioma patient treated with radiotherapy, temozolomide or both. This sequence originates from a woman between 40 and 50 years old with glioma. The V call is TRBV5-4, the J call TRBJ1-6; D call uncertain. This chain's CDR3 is CASSLGIPEEDSPLHF. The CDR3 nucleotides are TGTGCCAGCAGCTTAGGCATCCCAGAGGAGGATTCACCCCTCCACTTT.